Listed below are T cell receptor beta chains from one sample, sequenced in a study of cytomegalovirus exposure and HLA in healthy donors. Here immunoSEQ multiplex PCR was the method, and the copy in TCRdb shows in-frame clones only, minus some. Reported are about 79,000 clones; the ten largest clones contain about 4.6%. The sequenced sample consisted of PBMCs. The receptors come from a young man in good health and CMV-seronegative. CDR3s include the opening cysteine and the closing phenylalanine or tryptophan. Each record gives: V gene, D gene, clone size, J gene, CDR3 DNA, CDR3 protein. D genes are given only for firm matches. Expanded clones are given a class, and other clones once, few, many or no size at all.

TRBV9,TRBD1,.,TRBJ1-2,TGTGCCAGCAGCGTAGGCCCGGGACAGATGAGCTATGGCTACACCTTC,CASSVGPGQMSYGYTF
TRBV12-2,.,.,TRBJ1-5,TGTGCAAGTCGCTTCCCCCACAGTGGCAATCAGCCCCAGCATTTT,CASRFPHSGNQPQHF
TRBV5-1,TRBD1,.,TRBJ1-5,TGCGCCAGCAGCCGGCTGGACAGGAGCAGCAATCAGCCCCAGCATTTT,CASSRLDRSSNQPQHF
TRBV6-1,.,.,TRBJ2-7,TGTGCCAGCAGTGAGGCGGGGACGGCTACCTACGAGCAGTACTTC,CASSEAGTATYEQYF
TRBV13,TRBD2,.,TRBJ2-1,TGTGCCAGCAGCTACCTAGCGGGCTTGTACAATGAGCAGTTCTTC,CASSYLAGLYNEQFF
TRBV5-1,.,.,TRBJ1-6,TGCGCCAGCAGCTTGGCCGGGGGGCGTGATTCACCCCTCCACTTT,CASSLAGGRDSPLHF
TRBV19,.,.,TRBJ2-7,TGTGCCAATCCCGAGACGCGGGGCCACGAGCAGTACTTC,CANPETRGHEQYF
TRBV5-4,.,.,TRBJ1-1,TGTGCCAGCAGCCCTAGGACAGTGAACACTGAAGCTTTCTTT,CASSPRTVNTEAFF
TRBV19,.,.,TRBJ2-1,TGTGCCAGTAGTATACTCCGGCGGGCCGACAATGAGCAGTTCTTC,CASSILRRADNEQFF
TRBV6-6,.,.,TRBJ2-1,TGTGCCAGCAGGATGGAGGGCTACAATGAGCAGTTCTTC,CASRMEGYNEQFF
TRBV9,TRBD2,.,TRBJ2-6,TGTGCCAGCAGGGGAGGGACCCGGCGATCTGGGGCCAACGTCCTGACTTTC,CASRGGTRRSGANVLTF
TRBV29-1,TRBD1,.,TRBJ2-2,TGCAGCGGGAGGACAGGGGACACCGGGGAGCTGTTTTTT,CSGRTGDTGELFF
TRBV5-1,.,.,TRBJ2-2,TGCGCCAGCAGCGCGGGACCGGGGAAGAACACCGGGGAGCTGTTTTTT,CASSAGPGKNTGELFF
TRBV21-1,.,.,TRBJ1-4,TGTGCCAGCAGCAAACGGGGGGGGCCGGATGAAAAACTGTTTTTT,CASSKRGGPDEKLFF
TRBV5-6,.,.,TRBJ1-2,TGTGCCAGCAGGAGAGAAGTCTATGGCTACACCTTC,CASRREVYGYTF
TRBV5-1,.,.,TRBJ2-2,TGCGCCAGCGGGTTCTCACCGGGGGAGGAGCTGTTTTTT,CASGFSPGEELFF
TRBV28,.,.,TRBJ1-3,TGTGCCAGCAGTTTATCCCCTCCAGGGGCCTCTGGAAACACCATATATTTT,CASSLSPPGASGNTIYF
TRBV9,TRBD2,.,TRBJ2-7,TGTGCCAGCAGCGTAGGGGGTAGCGGGATGCCCTACGAGCAGTACTTC,CASSVGGSGMPYEQYF
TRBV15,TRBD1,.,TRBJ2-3,TGTGCCACCAGCAGAGATGGATCAACCCCAGTGAGGGACAGGCCCCGAGATACGCAGTATTTT,CATSRDGSTPVRDRPRDTQYF
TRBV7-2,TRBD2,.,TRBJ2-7,TGTGCCAGCAGCACAAGCGGGATGTCCTACGAGCAGTACTTC,CASSTSGMSYEQYF
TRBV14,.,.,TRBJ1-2,TGTGCCAGCAGCCAACTTGGACAGAACTATGGCTACACCTTC,CASSQLGQNYGYTF
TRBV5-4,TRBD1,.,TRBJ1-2,TGTGCCAGCAGCCGGGAGGGGACAGCGGGCTACACCTTC,CASSREGTAGYTF
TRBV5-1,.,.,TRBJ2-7,TGCGCCAGCAGCTTGGCCGCGGGGCAGGGTATCTACGAGCAGTACTTC,CASSLAAGQGIYEQYF
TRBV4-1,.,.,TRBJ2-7,TGCGCCAGCAGCCAAGTCAGGGCAGGAGCTTACGAGCAGTACTTC,CASSQVRAGAYEQYF
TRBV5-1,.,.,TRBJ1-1,TGCGCCAGCAGCTTTCTACAGGGAAACACTGAAGCTTTCTTT,CASSFLQGNTEAFF
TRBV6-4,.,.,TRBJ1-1,TGTGCCAGCAGTAACACAAACGGGGTGAACACTGAAGCTTTCTTT,CASSNTNGVNTEAFF
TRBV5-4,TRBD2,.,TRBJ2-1,TGTGCCAGCAGCTCGACTAGCGGGAGCGATGAGCAGTTCTTC,CASSSTSGSDEQFF
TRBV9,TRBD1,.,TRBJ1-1,TGTGCCAGCAGCGTAGTGGAGTACACAGGGGGTTGGGGCACTGAAGCTTTCTTT,CASSVVEYTGGWGTEAFF
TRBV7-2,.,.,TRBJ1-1,TGTGCCAGCACCCCATCCCAGGCGAACACTGAAGCTTTCTTT,CASTPSQANTEAFF
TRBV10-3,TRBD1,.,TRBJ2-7,TGTGCCATCAGTCAACACCGGGACAGGGGGGCCGAGCAGTACTTC,CAISQHRDRGAEQYF
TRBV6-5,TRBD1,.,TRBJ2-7,TGTGCCAGCACCCGGCTAGGGGACAGGGACCGCGAGCAGTACTTC,CASTRLGDRDREQYF
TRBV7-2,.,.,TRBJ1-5,TGTGCCAGCACAAGTAGGGGAGGGCAGCCCCAGCATTTT,CASTSRGGQPQHF
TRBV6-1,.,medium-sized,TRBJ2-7,TGTGCCAGCAGTGAAGGGCTTTCCTACGAGCAGTACTTC,CASSEGLSYEQYF
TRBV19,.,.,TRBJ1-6,TGTGCCAGTAGTGTAGTAAATTCACCCCTCCACTTT,CASSVVNSPLHF
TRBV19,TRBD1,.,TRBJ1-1,TGTGCCAGTAGTCGCCGACAGGGATTGAACACTGAAGCTTTCTTT,CASSRRQGLNTEAFF
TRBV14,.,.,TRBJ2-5,TGTGCCAGCAGCCAAGTGTCCAGGTCAGAGACCCAGTACTTC,CASSQVSRSETQYF
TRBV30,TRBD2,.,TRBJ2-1,TGTGCCTGGAGTGTACTAGCGGGAGGGTACAATGAGCAGTTCTTC,CAWSVLAGGYNEQFF